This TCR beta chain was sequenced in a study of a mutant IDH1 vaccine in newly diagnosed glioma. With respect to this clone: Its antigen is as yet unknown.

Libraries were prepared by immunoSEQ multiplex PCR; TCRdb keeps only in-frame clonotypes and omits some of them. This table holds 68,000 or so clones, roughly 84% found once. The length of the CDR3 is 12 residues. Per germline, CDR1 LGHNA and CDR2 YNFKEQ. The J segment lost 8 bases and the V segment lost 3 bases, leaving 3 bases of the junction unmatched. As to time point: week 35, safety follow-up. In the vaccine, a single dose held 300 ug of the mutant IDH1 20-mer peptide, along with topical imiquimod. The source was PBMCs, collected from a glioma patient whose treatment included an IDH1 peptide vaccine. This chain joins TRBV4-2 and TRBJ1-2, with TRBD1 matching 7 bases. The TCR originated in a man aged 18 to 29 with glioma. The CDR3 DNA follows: TGTGCCAGCAGCCAGGACAGGTACGGCTACACCTTC. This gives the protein CASSQDRYGYTF.